These 19 T cell receptor beta chains came from one sample sequenced in a study of T-cell memory formation after mild COVID-19 (dated by TCRdb to 2020 to 2023). Libraries were built with 5' RACE. Reads for this sample came from an Illumina NovaSeq 6000. TCRdb redid the processing of the public reads, applying fastp at Q25 and MiXCR, and retained in-frame beta chains. Every CDR3 protein is listed once, alongside the most common genes and DNA of its rows. The sample table shows 40,000 to 60,000 distinct CDR3 sequences, and 7% to 8% are seen once. The top ten hold roughly 1.5% of the sample. The sample comprised PBMCs or a T cell subset sorted from them (not recorded which). The source of these receptors is a young man who had mild COVID-19 (a few samples of this study predate the infection). The sample titles of this study are shuffled in the database, so cell type and time point are left out; the donor was told from shared clones.

This clonotype was seen at least ten times. The V and J genes are TRBV10-3 and TRBJ2-5; D possibly corresponds to TRBD2 (6 bases). V shed 8 bases and J shed 5 bases, with 15 bases lying between them. The CDR3 runs 13 residues. From germline, CDR1 is ENHRY and CDR2 SYGVKD. The CDR3: CAIGGSLDETQYF. The CDR3, as DNA: TGTGCCATCGGGGGGAGCCTTGACGAGACCCAGTACTTC.

The chain is built from TRBV10-1 and TRBJ2-1; the D is unclear. CDR3 size: 12 residues. V was clipped by 6 bases and J by 9 bases, with 12 bases between them. Germline-derived CDR1 and CDR2 are WNHNN and SYGVQD (reference sequence). CDR3 DNA: TGCGCCAGCAGCGACCCCGGACGTGAGCAGTTCTTC. As protein: CASSDPGREQFF.

The CDR3 loop reads CSVVYQETQYF. CDR3 coding DNA: TGCAGCGTTGTGTACCAAGAGACCCAGTACTTC. The chain recombines TRBV29-1 with TRBJ2-5; D uncertain. V was cut by 4 bases and J by 0 bases, with 3 bases left in between. CDR3 size: 11 residues. Germline V gene sequence: CDR1 SQVTM, CDR2 ANQGSEA.

This clonotype was recorded a few times. CDR3: CASSLVGRHPDTQYF. DNA for the CDR3: TGTGCCAGCAGCTTAGTGGGACGACACCCAGATACGCAGTATTTT. This sequence joins TRBV7-2 and TRBJ2-3; D could derive from TRBD1 or TRBD2 (5 bases each). Trimming removed 1 base at V and 4 bases at J, with 12 bases between. Germline V CDR1 and CDR2: SGHTA, FQGNSA. The CDR3 length is 15 residues.

This clonotype was detected only a few times. The chain employs TRBV6-5 and TRBJ2-1; D might be TRBD2 (5 bases). V was pared by 2 bases and J by 2 bases, with 10 bases between. Germline loops: CDR1 MNHEY, CDR2 SVGAGI. The CDR3 extends over 15 amino acids. Here the CDR3 DNA reads TGTGCCAGCAGTTACGTATCCGGGACCTACAATGAGCAGTTCTTC. This codes for CASSYVSGTYNEQFF.

This clonotype was detected many times. V usage is TRBV29-1 and J usage is TRBJ2-1; D is unclear. Germline CDR1 is SQVTM and CDR2 is ANQGSEA. V lost 4 bases and J lost 4, with 5 bases in between. This CDR3 spans 11 amino acids. Here the CDR3 reads CSVGRYNEQFF. CDR3 DNA sequence: TGCAGCGTTGGACGGTACAATGAGCAGTTCTTC.

This clonotype was counted a few times. J is TRBJ1-5 and V is TRBV24-1, with D hard to call. Trimming took off 4 bases at V and 5 bases at J, with 11 bases between the two ends. Germline CDR1 KGHDR, CDR2 SFDVKD. The CDR3 length is 14 residues. This chain's CDR3 is CATSEAGWDQPQHF. The CDR3 DNA reads as TGTGCCACCAGTGAGGCGGGGTGGGATCAGCCCCAGCATTTT.

This clonotype was detected a few times. The rearrangement uses TRBV11-2 and TRBJ2-2; D not certain. The germline CDR1 and CDR2 sequences are SGHAT and FQNNGV. The CDR3 consists of 12 residues. Deletions cut 3 bases from V and 6 bases from J, with 5 bases between. CDR3 bases: TGTGCCAGCAGCTTTCAGTCCGGGGAGCTGTTTTTT. This translates into CASSFQSGELFF.

This chain joins TRBV6-2 or TRBV6-3 and TRBJ2-7; D possibly matches TRBD1 or TRBD2 (6 bases each). Germline lookup yields CDR1 MNHEY and CDR2 SVGEGT. The germline V and J ends were trimmed by 8 bases and 3 bases, with 29 bases remaining between them. CDR3 length: 18 amino acids. Here the CDR3 DNA reads TGTGCCAGCTTCTCGGGGCGGCAACCTCGTAGGGGGGTCTACGAGCAGTACGTC. Protein product: CASFSGRQPRRGVYEQYV.

This clonotype was counted ten times or more. The CDR3 coding sequence is TGCGCCAGCAGCGTTATCGAGCAAGAGACCCAGTACTTC. It is translated as CASSVIEQETQYF. This chain uses TRBV4-1 with TRBJ2-5; D unclear. Trimming cost V 5 bases and J 2 bases, with 9 bases left between them. The germline CDR1 and CDR2 sequences are MGHRA and YSYEKL. This CDR3 has 13 residues.

This clonotype was seen ten or more times. The V gene is TRBV12-3 or TRBV12-4, the J gene TRBJ2-1; TRBD2 aligns across 8 bases. The CDR3 loop spans 15 amino acids. The ends lost 4 bases at V and 2 bases at J; junction bases unmatched: 4. In DNA, the CDR3 is TGTGCCAGCAGTTATGGTAGCGGGACCTACAATGAGCAGTTCTTC. Amino acid sequence: CASSYGSGTYNEQFF.

This clonotype has more than one count but fewer than ten. The chain carries TRBV6-2 or TRBV6-3 and TRBJ1-4; TRBD1 agrees at 9 bases. This CDR3 spans 15 amino acids. V was pared by 6 bases and J by 5 bases, with 7 bases of the junction left unmatched. In germline, CDR1 is MNHEY, CDR2 SVGEGT. For the CDR3, the DNA is TGTGCCAGCAGCCTGGGACAGGGCGTCAATGAAAAACTGTTTTTT. Translated: CASSLGQGVNEKLFF.

CDR3 bases: TGCAGTGCTGAGGGACTAGCGGGGGGGTTGGATGAGCAGTTCTTC. This translates into CSAEGLAGGLDEQFF. The rearrangement uses TRBV20-1 and TRBJ2-1, with 16 bases identical to TRBD2. V shed 5 bases, J shed 8 bases, and the junction held 6 bases outside the gene matches. CDR3 length: 15 residues. CDR1 is DFQATT and CDR2 is SNEGSKA in the germline V gene (reference sequence).

The chain uses TRBV7-2 and TRBJ1-1, with TRBD1 matching over 10 bases. This CDR3 has 15 residues. Germline V gene lookup returns CDR1 SGHTA and CDR2 FQGNSA. V dropped 5 bases and J dropped 4; count of bases not matched to a gene: 7. In DNA, the CDR3 is TGTGCCAGCAGCCCCCGACAGGGGGCGGGCACTGAAGCTTTCTTT. Translated: CASSPRQGAGTEAFF. The whole variable domain, filled in from reference TRBV7-2 and TRBJ1-1, reads GAGVSQSPSNKVTEKGKDVELRCDPISGHTALYWYRQSLGQGLEFLIYFQGNSAPDKSGLPSDRFSAERTGGSVSTLTIQRTQQEDSAVYLCASSPRQGAGTEAFFGQGTRLTVV.

CDR3 DNA sequence: TGTGCCAGTAGTATGGATAGGAGGTACGAGCAGTACTTC. It codes for CASSMDRRYEQYF. The chain has TRBV19 and TRBJ2-7; the D gene is possibly TRBD2 (5 bases). The CDR3 sequence is 13 residues long. Trimming shortened V by 3 bases and J by 4 bases, and 10 bases separated the two germline ends. Germline CDR1 and CDR2: LNHDA and SQIVND (reference sequence).

V and J are TRBV7-2 and TRBJ1-1; D perhaps matches TRBD1 (5 bases). The V gene's germline CDR1 is SGHTA and CDR2 FQGNSA. The V end was cut by 6 bases, the J end by 5 bases, with 19 bases between. This CDR3 spans 15 amino acids. This CDR3 is CASRWPGALSTEAFF. The CDR3, as DNA: TGTGCCAGCAGGTGGCCCGGGGCGCTGTCGACTGAAGCTTTCTTT.

This clonotype was counted a few times. The chain employs TRBV7-9 and TRBJ1-2, with 7 bases lining up with TRBD1. Germline assignment: CDR1 SEHNR and CDR2 FQNEAQ (reference sequence). The CDR3 consists of 15 residues. V gave up 5 bases and J gave up 0 bases; unmatched junction bases: 6. CDR3 in DNA: TGTGCCAGCAGCCCCAGGACAGGCGCTAACTATGGCTACACCTTC. This encodes CASSPRTGANYGYTF.

This clonotype was counted many times. V and J are TRBV20-1 and TRBJ1-4; 8 bases are a match to TRBD1. The CDR3 is 15 amino acids. After removal of 0 bases from V and 7 bases from J, the junction contained 7 bases not matched to a gene. Per germline, CDR1 DFQATT and CDR2 SNEGSKA (reference sequence). The CDR3: CSARDPKQGAEKLFF. Here the CDR3 DNA reads TGCAGTGCTAGAGATCCCAAGCAGGGGGCTGAAAAACTGTTTTTT.

The table lists this clonotype with a few counts. The J gene is TRBJ2-5, the V gene TRBV4-2; 11 positions agree with TRBD2. J gave up 2 bases and V 4 bases, and 3 bases lay outside the gene matches. The V gene's germline CDR1 is LGHNA and CDR2 YNFKEQ. The CDR3 is 15 residues long. CDR3 sequence reads: CASSPASGGQETQYF. For the CDR3, the DNA is TGTGCCAGCAGCCCGGCTAGCGGGGGGCAAGAGACCCAGTACTTC.